This TCR beta chain derives from a study of cytomegalovirus exposure and HLA in healthy donors. Study-wide findings and caveats: What was likely a sequencing artifact was a cluster of highly shared sequence variants.

On this clone itself: Antigen specificity is unknown.

Use of 60 Vbeta and 13 Jbeta primers characterized the PCR. Clones were read by immunoSEQ multiplex PCR, and TCRdb kept only the in-frame ones, dropping some. Here the sample spans 110,000 to 150,000 clones, 78% being singletons. The germline V gene has CDR1 MNHNY and CDR2 SVGAGI (reference sequence). V lost 6 bases and J 3 bases, leaving 15 bases between the germline ends. The CDR3 has 14 amino acids. Sequences were obtained from PBMCs. This sequence was found in a male donor in good health and CMV-seronegative. This chain links TRBV6-6 with TRBJ2-7, with D perhaps TRBD1 (6 bases). CDR3 sequence reads: CASRTGWAVYEQYF. The CDR3 coding sequence is TGTGCCAGCAGAACAGGGTGGGCGGTCTACGAGCAGTACTTC.